There are a few counts of the clone carrying this TCR beta chain. This entry comes from a study of T cells in Graves' hyperthyroidism and ophthalmopathy. V lost 1 base, J lost 4 bases, and 6 bases stayed unmatched. Germline lookup yields CDR1 MGHRA and CDR2 YSYEKL. This CDR3 comprises 16 residues. Out of 10 ml of fresh peripheral blood came the PBMCs. Regions amplified from RNA transcripts were the TCR beta CDR3 regions. HTBI primers were the set used in a first-round RT-PCR of the TCR CDR3. TCRdb passed the multiplex PCR reads through MiXCR, listing each CDR3 protein once. The sample contains around 620,000 distinct CDR3 sequences, over 12% of which appear only once.

What was sequenced was blood. The clonotype comes from a woman younger than 35 with Graves' ophthalmopathy. The chain links TRBV4-1 to TRBJ2-3; 9 bases fit TRBD2. The CDR3 DNA sequence: TGCGCCAGCAGCCAAGTTAGCGGGAGAAGTGCAGATACGCAGTATTTT. Amino acids: CASSQVSGRSADTQYF.